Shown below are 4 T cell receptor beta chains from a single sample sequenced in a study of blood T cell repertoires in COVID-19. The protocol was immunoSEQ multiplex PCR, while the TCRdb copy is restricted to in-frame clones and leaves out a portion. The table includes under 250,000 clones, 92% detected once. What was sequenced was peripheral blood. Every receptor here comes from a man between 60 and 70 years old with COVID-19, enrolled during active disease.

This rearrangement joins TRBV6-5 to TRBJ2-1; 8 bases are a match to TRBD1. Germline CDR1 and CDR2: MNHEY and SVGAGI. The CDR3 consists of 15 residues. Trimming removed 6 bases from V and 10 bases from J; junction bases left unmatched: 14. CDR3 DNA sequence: TGTGCCAGCAGATATCAGGGGGCAGGGTCTCTGGAGCAGTTCTTC. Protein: CASRYQGAGSLEQFF.

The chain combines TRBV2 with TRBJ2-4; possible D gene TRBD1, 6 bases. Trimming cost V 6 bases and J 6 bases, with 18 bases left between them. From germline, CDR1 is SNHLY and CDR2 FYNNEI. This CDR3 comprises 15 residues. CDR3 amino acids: CASSLGLGAGNIQYF. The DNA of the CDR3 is TGTGCCAGCAGCCTCGGGTTGGGGGCTGGAAACATTCAGTACTTC.

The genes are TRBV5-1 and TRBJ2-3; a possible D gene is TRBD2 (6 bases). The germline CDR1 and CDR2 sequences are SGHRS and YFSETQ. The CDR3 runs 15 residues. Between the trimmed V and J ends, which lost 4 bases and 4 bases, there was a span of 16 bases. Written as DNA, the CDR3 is TGCGCCAGCAGCCCGATTGGGTGGGGGGCAGATACGCAGTATTTT. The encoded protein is CASSPIGWGADTQYF.

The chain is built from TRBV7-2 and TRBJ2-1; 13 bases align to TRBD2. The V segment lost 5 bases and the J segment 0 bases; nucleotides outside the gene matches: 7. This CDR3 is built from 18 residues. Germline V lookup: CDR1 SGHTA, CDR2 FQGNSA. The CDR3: CASSQTSGGTYSYNEQFF. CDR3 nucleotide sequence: TGTGCCAGCAGCCAGACTAGCGGGGGGACCTACTCCTACAATGAGCAGTTCTTC.